The 2 T cell receptor beta chains presented below share a single source sample, sequenced in a study of blood T cell repertoires in COVID-19. Method: immunoSEQ multiplex PCR; TCRdb's copy keeps in-frame clones and lacks some. The repertoire consists of approximately 300,000 clones, with roughly nine tenths occurring once and the leading ten covering about 5.2%. Sequencing was done on a sample of PBMCs or T cells enriched from blood (not recorded which). The origin of the receptors is a man aged 55 to 70 who had recovered from COVID-19.

The chain links TRBV10-3 to TRBJ2-3; 9 bases line up with TRBD2. Looked up from germline, CDR1 is ENHRY and CDR2 is SYGVKD. V was pared by 4 bases and J by 2 bases, with 7 bases of the junction left unmatched. The CDR3 covers 16 residues. The CDR3 sequence is CAISGLAGGVTDTQYF. CDR3 nucleotides: TGTGCCATCAGTGGGCTGGCGGGAGGGGTCACAGATACGCAGTATTTT.

This chain connects TRBV6-2 or TRBV6-3 to TRBJ2-5; TRBD1 is a possible D gene (6 bases). Germline CDR1 is MNHEY and CDR2 is SVGEGT. Between the trimmed V and J ends, which lost 0 bases and 5 bases, there was a span of 13 bases. The CDR3 is made up of 15 amino acids. CDR3 residues: CASSYSGQRRETQYF. CDR3 DNA: TGTGCCAGCAGTTACTCGGGACAACGGAGGGAGACCCAGTACTTC.